The 10 T cell receptor beta chains reported below all come from one sample, sequenced in a study of cytomegalovirus exposure and HLA in healthy donors. Vbeta (60) and Jbeta (13) primers were used in the PCR. Sequencing used immunoSEQ multiplex PCR; TCRdb keeps in-frame clones, though not all of them. There are around 100,000 clones in the sample; about 79% occur only once, and more than 1% lies in the top ten. The sample taken for sequencing was PBMCs. These receptors all come from a woman aged 18-29 years in good health and CMV-seronegative.

This chain links TRBV28 with TRBJ1-2; 7 bases match TRBD1. Trimming cost V 6 bases and J 6 bases; bases outside gene matches: 7. The CDR3 contains 13 residues. Germline V gives CDR1 MDHEN, CDR2 SYDVKM. DNA of the CDR3: TGTGCCAGCAGCGGGACAGCCAACCATGGCTACACCTTC. Its protein product is CASSGTANHGYTF.

The chain employs TRBV6-4 and TRBJ2-7, with D maybe TRBD2 (5 bases). V was cut by 2 bases and J by 2 bases, with 19 bases left in between. The V gene's germline CDR1 is MRHNA and CDR2 SNTAGT. The CDR3 has 17 amino acids. In DNA form, the CDR3 reads TGTGCCAGCAGTGACACCCCGAGAGGGAACGTTCCCTACGAGCAGTACTTC. Its protein product is CASSDTPRGNVPYEQYF.

The chain employs TRBV6-5 and TRBJ2-1, with TRBD2 matching over 9 bases. Germline CDR1 MNHEY, CDR2 SVGAGI. The CDR3 is 13 amino acids. Trimming took 4 bases from V and 10 from J; bases not matched to a gene: 5. DNA for the CDR3: TGTGCCAGCAGTTCCATAGCGGGAGAGGAGCAGTTCTTC. The encoded protein is CASSSIAGEEQFF.

This clone was seen a single time. The rearrangement joins TRBV4-3 to TRBJ2-1, with 14 positions matching TRBD2. The CDR3 runs 16 residues. In germline, CDR1 is LGHNA, CDR2 YSLEER. V was pared by 2 bases and J by 8 bases, with 5 bases of the junction left unmatched. The CDR3 DNA sequence: TGCGCCAGCAGCCAACGGACTAGCGGGGGGTTCTATGAGCAGTTCTTC. Its translation: CASSQRTSGGFYEQFF.

The chain combines TRBV9 with TRBJ2-1, with 11 positions matching TRBD2. The CDR3 covers 19 residues. Germline V CDR1 and CDR2: SGDLS, YYNGEE. V dropped 3 bases and J dropped 0; count of bases not matched to a gene: 11. CDR3 sequence: CASSDGTSGQISSYNEQFF. The DNA of the CDR3 is TGTGCCAGCAGCGATGGGACTAGCGGCCAAATCTCCTCCTACAATGAGCAGTTCTTC.

This chain uses TRBV18 with TRBJ2-5; 11 positions match TRBD2. V shed 2 bases and J 1 base; nucleotides not matched to a gene: 3. The CDR3 totals 16 residues. The germline gives CDR1 KGHSH, CDR2 LQKENI. The CDR3 nucleotides are TGTGCCAGCTCACCAGGGACTAGCGGACCCCAAGAGACCCAGTACTTC. Translated: CASSPGTSGPQETQYF. Based on the CDR3 plus reference TRBV18 and TRBJ2-5, the full variable domain is NAGVMQNPRHLVRRRGQEARLRCSPMKGHSHVYWYRQLPEEGLKFMVYLQKENIIDESGMPKERFSAEFPKEGPSILRIQQVVRGDSAAYFCASSPGTSGPQETQYFGPGTRLLVL.

The V gene is TRBV30, the J gene TRBJ1-2; 8 positions agree with TRBD1. This CDR3 contains 13 residues. J was trimmed by 5 bases and V by 0 bases; bases with no gene match: 2. Germline CDR1 GTSNPN, CDR2 SVGIG (reference sequence). This chain's CDR3 is CAWSVGQAYGYTF. For the CDR3, the DNA is TGTGCCTGGAGTGTGGGACAGGCTTATGGCTACACCTTC.

The chain links TRBV19 to TRBJ2-3, with a tentative D call TRBD1 (6 bases). The CDR3 runs to 14 residues. The ends were cut back, 5 bases at V and 2 bases at J, with 11 bases in the middle. Germline-derived CDR1 and CDR2 are LNHDA and SQIVND (reference sequence). In nucleotides, the CDR3 is TGTGCCAGTAGTCCGGGACAACACACAGATACGCAGTATTTT. It specifies CASSPGQHTDTQYF.

V gene TRBV28 combines with J gene TRBJ2-3; 9 positions agree with TRBD2. The CDR3 is 16 residues long. Germline trimming cut 3 bases from V and 3 bases from J; bases unmatched to any gene: 7. Looked up from germline, CDR1 is MDHEN and CDR2 is SYDVKM. DNA for the CDR3: TGTGCCAGCAGTTTCGGTCCTAGCGGGGATACAGATACGCAGTATTTT. It specifies CASSFGPSGDTDTQYF.

The chain carries TRBV11-2 and TRBJ1-2; D is ambiguous. The CDR3 is made up of 13 amino acids. V was cut by 1 base and J by 5 bases, with 8 bases left in between. CDR1 and CDR2 (germline): SGHAT, FQNNGV. The CDR3: CASSLVGIYGYTF. For the CDR3, the DNA is TGTGCCAGCAGCTTAGTCGGTATATATGGCTACACCTTC.